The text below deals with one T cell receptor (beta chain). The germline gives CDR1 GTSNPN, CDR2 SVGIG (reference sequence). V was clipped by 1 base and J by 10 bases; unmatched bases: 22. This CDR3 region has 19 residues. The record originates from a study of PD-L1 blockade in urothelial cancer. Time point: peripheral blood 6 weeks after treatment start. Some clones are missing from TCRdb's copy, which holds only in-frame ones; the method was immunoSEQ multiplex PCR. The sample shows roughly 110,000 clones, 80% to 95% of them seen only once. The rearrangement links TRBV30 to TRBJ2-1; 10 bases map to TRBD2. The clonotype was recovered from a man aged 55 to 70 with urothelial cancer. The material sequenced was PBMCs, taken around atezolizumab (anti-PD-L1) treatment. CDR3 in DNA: TGTGCCTGGAGTGAGATCGGGACTAGCGTAGTAGACCGGTCCGGCGAGCAGTTCTTC. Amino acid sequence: CAWSEIGTSVVDRSGEQFF.